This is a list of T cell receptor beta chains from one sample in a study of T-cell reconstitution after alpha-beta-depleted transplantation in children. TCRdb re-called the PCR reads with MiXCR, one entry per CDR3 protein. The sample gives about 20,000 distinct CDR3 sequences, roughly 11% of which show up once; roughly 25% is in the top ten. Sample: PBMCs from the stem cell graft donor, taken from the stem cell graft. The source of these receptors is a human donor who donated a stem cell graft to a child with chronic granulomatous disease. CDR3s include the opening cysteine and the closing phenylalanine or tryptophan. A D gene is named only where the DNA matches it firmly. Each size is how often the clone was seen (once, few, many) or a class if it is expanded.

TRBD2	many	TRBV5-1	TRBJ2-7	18	TGCGCCAGCAGCTTGGCTGAAGGACTAGCGGACATCTCCTACGAGCAGTACTTC	CASSLAEGLADISYEQYF
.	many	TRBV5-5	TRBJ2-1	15	TGTGCCAGCAGCCGTGACTACTACTCTTGGAATGAGCAGTTCTTC	CASSRDYYSWNEQFF
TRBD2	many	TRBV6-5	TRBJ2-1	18	TGTGCCAGCAGTTACTCGAAGGGTCTAGCGGGAGGAAAGAATGAGCAGTTCTTC	CASSYSKGLAGGKNEQFF
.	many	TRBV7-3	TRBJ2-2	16	TGTGCCAGCAGCTCGGGGATCCTGGTGAACACCGGGGAGCTGTTTTTT	CASSSGILVNTGELFF
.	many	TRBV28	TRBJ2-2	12	TGTGCCAGCAGATCCGGGCCCGGGGAGCTGTTTTTT	CASRSGPGELFF
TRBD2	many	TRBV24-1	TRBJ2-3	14	TGTGCCACCAGTGGGCCGCCCGGGGGGGATACGCAGTATTTT	CATSGPPGGDTQYF
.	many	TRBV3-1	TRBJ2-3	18	TGTGCCAGCAGCCAAGTTGCGGGGGCCTGGAGCGACACAGATACGCAGTATTTT	CASSQVAGAWSDTDTQYF
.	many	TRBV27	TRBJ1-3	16	TGTGCCAGCAGTTTAAAGGGGCCGATCACTGGAAACACCATATATTTT	CASSLKGPITGNTIYF
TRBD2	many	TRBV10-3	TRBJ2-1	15	TGTGCCATCAGTGGGGCTAGCGGGAGGGCGAATGAGCAGTTCTTC	CAISGASGRANEQFF
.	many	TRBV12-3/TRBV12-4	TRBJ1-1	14	TGTGCCAGCAGCCTGGACAGCCAGAACACTGAAGCTTTCTTT	CASSLDSQNTEAFF
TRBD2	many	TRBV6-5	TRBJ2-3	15	TGTGCCAGCAGTTATTCTAGCGGGAGCACAGATACGCAGTATTTT	CASSYSSGSTDTQYF
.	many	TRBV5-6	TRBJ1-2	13	TGTGCCAGCAGCATAGGACAGTCCGATGGCTACACCTTC	CASSIGQSDGYTF
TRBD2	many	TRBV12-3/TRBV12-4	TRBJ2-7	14	TGTGCCAGCAGTCTCTTGGGAGCGGGGGACGAGCAGTACTTC	CASSLLGAGDEQYF
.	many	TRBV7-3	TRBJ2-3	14	TGTGCCAGCAGCTTAGGGGGGAGTGCAGATACGCAGTATTTT	CASSLGGSADTQYF
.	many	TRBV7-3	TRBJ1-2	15	TGTGCCAGCAGCCCCGGCGACAGAGCGAACTATGGCTACACCTTC	CASSPGDRANYGYTF